This TCR beta chain was identified during a study of T cells after yellow fever vaccination. Study at large: Some fractions had low cell numbers, and these were prepared with SMART-Seq v4 Ultra Low Input. Study-wide points: Most primary-vaccination clones recurred post-booster (approximately 96% CD4, 88% CD8). Shared CD4/CD8 clonotypes were a small share, likely from convergent recombination.

The authors made TCR cDNA by 5'RACE template switching, adding a universal primer site and UMIs. TCRdb recomputed calls from the 5' RACE reads with MiXCR, one row per CDR3 protein. The data contain 600,000 to 750,000 distinct CDR3 sequences, over 9% of them seen just once; the ten biggest clones take up approximately 15%. Germline V CDR1 and CDR2: SEHNR, FQNEAQ (reference sequence). V was clipped by 5 bases and J by 7 bases, with 18 bases between them. This CDR3 is built from 15 residues. On this clonotype itself: Its antigen is currently unknown.

Material: PBMCs, obtained on the day of the yellow fever booster vaccination. The TCR comes from a man aged 25-45 years who received the YFV17D yellow fever vaccine. This chain uses TRBV7-9 with TRBJ2-4, with D perhaps TRBD2 (6 bases). The CDR3 reads CASSPYGAGRNIQYF. The CDR3 DNA reads TGTGCCAGCAGCCCCTACGGCGCGGGAAGGAACATTCAGTACTTC.